This entry features one TCR beta chain sequence. This sample stems from a study of CD8+CD57+ T cells in acquired aplastic anemia. The patients chosen for sequencing had shown expansion of CD8+CD57+ cells (detected by flow cytometry). The template for TCR beta VDJ and CDR3 sequence profiling was genomic DNA. TCRdb processed the reads anew with MiXCR; each CDR3 protein has one entry. The data show about 200,000 distinct CDR3 sequences, about 62% seen once. V lost 8 bases and J lost 2, with 12 bases in between. CDR1 and CDR2 (germline): DFQATT, SNEGSKA (reference sequence). This CDR3 has 12 residues. The sequence was collected from a human donor with aplastic anemia. The chain recombines TRBV20-1 with TRBJ1-2; weak D call: TRBD1 (5 bases). Material for sequencing was sorted CD4+, CD8+, or CD8+CD57+ T cells (not recorded which) from PBMCs. Written as DNA, the CDR3 is TGCAGTACCGGACAAGGGAACTATGGCTACACCTTC. As protein: CSTGQGNYGYTF.